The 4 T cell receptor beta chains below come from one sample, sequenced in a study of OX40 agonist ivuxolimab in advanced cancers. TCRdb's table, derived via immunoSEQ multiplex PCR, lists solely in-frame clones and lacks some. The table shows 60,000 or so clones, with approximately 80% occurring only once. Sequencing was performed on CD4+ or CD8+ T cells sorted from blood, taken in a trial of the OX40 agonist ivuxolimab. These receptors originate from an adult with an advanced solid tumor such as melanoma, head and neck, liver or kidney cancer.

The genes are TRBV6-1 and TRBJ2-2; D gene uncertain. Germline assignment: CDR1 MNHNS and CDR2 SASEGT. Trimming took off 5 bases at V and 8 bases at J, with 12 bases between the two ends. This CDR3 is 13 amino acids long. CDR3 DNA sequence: TGTGCCAGCAGTCCATCCCAGGAGGGGGAGCTGTTTTTT. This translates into CASSPSQEGELFF.

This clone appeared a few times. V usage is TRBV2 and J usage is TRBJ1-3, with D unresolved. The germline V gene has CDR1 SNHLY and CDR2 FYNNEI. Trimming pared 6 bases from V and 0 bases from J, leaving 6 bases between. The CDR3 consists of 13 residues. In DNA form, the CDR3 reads TGTGCCAGCAGCCTGGTCTCTGGAAACACCATATATTTT. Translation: CASSLVSGNTIYF.

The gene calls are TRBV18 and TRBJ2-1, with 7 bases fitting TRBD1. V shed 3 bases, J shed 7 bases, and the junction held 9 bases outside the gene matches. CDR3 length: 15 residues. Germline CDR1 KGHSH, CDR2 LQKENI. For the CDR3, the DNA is TGTGCCAGCTCACCTAGGACAGGCATTGGTAATGAGCAGTTCTTC. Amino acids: CASSPRTGIGNEQFF.

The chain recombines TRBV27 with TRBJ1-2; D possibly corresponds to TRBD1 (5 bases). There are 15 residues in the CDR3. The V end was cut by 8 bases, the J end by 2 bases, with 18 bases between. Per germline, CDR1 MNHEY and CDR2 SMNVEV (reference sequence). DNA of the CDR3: TGTGCCAGCCGGACACCTCTTGGGGGAAACTATGGCTACACCTTC. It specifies CASRTPLGGNYGYTF.